These 13 T cell receptor beta chains came from one sample sequenced in a study of CD8+CD57+ T cells in acquired aplastic anemia. Profiles of TCR beta VDJ and CDR3 were generated from a genomic DNA template. One entry per CDR3 protein results from TCRdb running MiXCR on the reads. Altogether about 220,000 distinct CDR3 sequences are present, 34% being singletons, with the ten largest covering 0.9% to 1.2%. Sequencing was carried out using sorted CD4+, CD8+, or CD8+CD57+ T cells (not recorded which) from PBMCs. These receptors were obtained from a human donor in good health, serving as a control.

This clonotype was picked up many times. The V and J genes are TRBV6-1 and TRBJ1-6; D is uncertain. V was clipped by 6 bases and J by 10 bases, with 22 bases between them. The CDR3 totals 16 residues. Germline V gene data show CDR1 as MNHNS and CDR2 as SASEGT. In nucleotides, the CDR3 is TGTGCCAGCAGCCTACTGACGACACCTCTAGGATCACCCCTCCACTTT. As protein: CASSLLTTPLGSPLHF.

There are many counts of this clonotype. The V gene is TRBV10-3, the J gene TRBJ2-1, with D unclear. Per germline, CDR1 ENHRY and CDR2 SYGVKD. The CDR3 contains 15 residues. V lost 3 bases and J 0 bases, leaving 9 bases between the germline ends. The CDR3 DNA reads TGTGCCATCAGTGATGGACGGAGCTCCTACAATGAGCAGTTCTTC. Protein: CAISDGRSSYNEQFF.

The chain carries TRBV7-8 and TRBJ1-2, with TRBD1 matching over 7 bases. Germline loops: CDR1 SGHVS, CDR2 FQNEAQ. The length of the CDR3 is 15 residues. J lost 3 bases, V lost 0 bases, and 4 bases had no gene match. CDR3 coding DNA: TGTGCCAGCAGCTTAGCCCAGACAGGGTACTATGGCTACACCTTC. It codes for CASSLAQTGYYGYTF. Drawing the rest from reference TRBV7-8 and TRBJ1-2, the complete variable domain is GAGVSQSPRYKVAKRGQDVALRCDPISGHVSLFWYQQALGQGPEFLTYFQNEAQLDKSGLPSDRFFAERPEGSVSTLKIQRTQQEDSAVYLCASSLAQTGYYGYTFGSGTRLTVV.

The rearrangement links TRBV10-3 to TRBJ1-2; 7 bases match TRBD1. Trimming cost V 5 bases and J 0 bases; bases outside gene matches: 3. The V gene's germline CDR1 is ENHRY and CDR2 SYGVKD. This CDR3 has 14 residues. For the CDR3, the DNA is TGTGCCATCAGTATAGGGACAGCTAACTATGGCTACACCTTC. Amino acid sequence: CAISIGTANYGYTF.

Comment on this clonotype: One end of the junction varies from germline; a read error may be responsible. The chain couples TRBV25-1 to TRBJ1-1; D remains ambiguous. Germline CDR1 reads MGHDK; CDR2 reads SYGVNS. The CDR3 contains 11 residues. The DNA for the CDR3 is TGTGCCATCAGTGAAGGGCCTGAAGCTTTCTTT. Its translation is CAISEGPEAFF.

This clonotype appeared many times. The chain carries TRBV24-1 and TRBJ2-1; weak D call: TRBD2 (6 bases). Trimming removed 4 bases from V and 5 bases from J, with 14 bases in between. Per the germline V gene, CDR1 is KGHDR and CDR2 is SFDVKD. The CDR3 has 15 amino acids. The DNA of the CDR3 is TGTGCCACCAGTGACCCCGGGACTGGAGACAATGAGCAGTTCTTC. It is translated as CATSDPGTGDNEQFF.

The sample holds many counts of this clonotype. The chain is built from TRBV20-1 and TRBJ2-5; 12 nucleotides align to TRBD2. The V gene's germline CDR1 is DFQATT and CDR2 SNEGSKA (reference sequence). The CDR3 covers 15 residues. V lost 2 bases to trimming and J lost 0 bases; unmatched junction nucleotides: 1. The chain's CDR3 is CSARRLAGDQETQYF. Written as DNA, the CDR3 is TGCAGTGCTAGACGACTAGCGGGAGACCAAGAGACCCAGTACTTC.

This clonotype has a count of ten or more. This may stem from a read error, because a much larger clone lies one nucleotide away. The chain is built from TRBV24-1 and TRBJ1-6; the D is unclear. The length of the CDR3 is 14 residues. The V gene lost 4 bases and the J gene lost 11 bases, with 14 bases spanning the gap. Germline CDR1 is KGHDR and CDR2 is SFDVKD. Here the CDR3 reads CATSDLAGWPPLHF. The CDR3 DNA sequence: TGTGCCACCAGTGACCTGGCAGGTTGGCCACCCCTCCACTTT.

This clonotype was picked up a small number of times. The J gene is TRBJ1-1, the V gene TRBV11-2; D call uncertain. The CDR3 runs to 13 residues. Trimming pared 2 bases from V and 6 bases from J, leaving 10 bases between. Germline values: CDR1 SGHAT, CDR2 FQNNGV. The CDR3 is CASSLFRGPEAFF. The CDR3 DNA is TGTGCCAGCAGCTTATTTAGAGGGCCTGAAGCTTTCTTT.

In this sample, this clonotype turned up many times. The J gene is TRBJ2-4, the V gene TRBV5-1; D is unclear. V was pared by 2 bases and J by 8 bases, with 11 bases between. The CDR3 spans 13 residues. Germline assignment: CDR1 SGHRS and CDR2 YFSETQ. CDR3 sequence (DNA): TGCGCCAGCAGCTTAGGACCCGGAGACATTCAGTACTTC. Its protein is CASSLGPGDIQYF.

The CDR3, as DNA: TGTGCCAGCAGTGGGCAGGGGCAGGCGTACAATGAGCAGTTCTTC. It yields the protein CASSGQGQAYNEQFF. This chain connects TRBV2 to TRBJ2-1; D perhaps matches TRBD1 (6 bases). Germline V lookup: CDR1 SNHLY, CDR2 FYNNEI. This CDR3 contains 15 residues. The germline V and J ends were trimmed by 4 bases and 4 bases, with 14 bases remaining between them.

As to this clonotype: The junction departs from germline at one end; a sequencing error may be responsible. The chain recombines TRBV12-3 or TRBV12-4 with TRBJ1-4; TRBD1 agrees at 7 bases. This CDR3 is built from 15 residues. CDR3 DNA sequence: TGTGCCAGCAGCCAGGGGGGGACAACTAATGACAAACTGTTTTTT. It translates to CASSQGGTTNDKLFF.

This rearrangement joins TRBV20-1 to TRBJ2-3; 8 positions agree with TRBD1. The J segment lost 2 bases and the V segment lost 0 bases, leaving 16 bases of the junction unmatched. This CDR3 spans 19 amino acids. The germline V gene encodes CDR1 DFQATT and CDR2 SNEGSKA (reference sequence). The CDR3 spells CSARDLITGGRLNTDTQYF. CDR3 in DNA: TGCAGTGCTAGAGATTTGATTACAGGGGGTAGGTTAAACACAGATACGCAGTATTTT.